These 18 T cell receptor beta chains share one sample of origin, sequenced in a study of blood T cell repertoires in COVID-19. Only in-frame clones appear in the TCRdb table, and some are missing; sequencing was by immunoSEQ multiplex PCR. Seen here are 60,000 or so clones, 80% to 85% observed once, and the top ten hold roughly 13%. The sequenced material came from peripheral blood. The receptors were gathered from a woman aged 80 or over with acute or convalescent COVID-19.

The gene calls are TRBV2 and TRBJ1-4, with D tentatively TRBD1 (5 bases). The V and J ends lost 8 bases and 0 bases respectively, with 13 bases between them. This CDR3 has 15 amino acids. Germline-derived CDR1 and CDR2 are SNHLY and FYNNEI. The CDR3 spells CASLPRVPTNEKLFF. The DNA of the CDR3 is TGTGCCAGCCTACCCAGGGTCCCAACTAATGAAAAACTGTTTTTT.

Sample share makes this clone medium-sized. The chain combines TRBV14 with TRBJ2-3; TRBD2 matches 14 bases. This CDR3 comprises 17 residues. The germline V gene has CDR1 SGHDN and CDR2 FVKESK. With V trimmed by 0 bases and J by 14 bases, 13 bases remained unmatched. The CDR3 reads CASSQDGTGLAGVQRYF. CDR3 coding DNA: TGTGCCAGCAGCCAAGATGGGACGGGACTAGCGGGGGTTCAAAGGTATTTT. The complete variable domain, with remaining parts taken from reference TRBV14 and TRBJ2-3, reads EAGVTQFPSHSVIEKGQTVTLRCDPISGHDNLYWYRRVMGKEIKFLLHFVKESKQDESGMPNNRFLAERTGGTYSTLKVQPAELEDSGVYFCASSQDGTGLAGVQRYFGPGTRLTVL.

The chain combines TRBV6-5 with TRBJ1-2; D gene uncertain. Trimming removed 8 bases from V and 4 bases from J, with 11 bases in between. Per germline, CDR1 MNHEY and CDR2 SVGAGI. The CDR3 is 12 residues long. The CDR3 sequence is CASQTDVYGYTF. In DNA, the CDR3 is TGTGCCAGCCAAACAGACGTCTATGGCTACACCTTC.

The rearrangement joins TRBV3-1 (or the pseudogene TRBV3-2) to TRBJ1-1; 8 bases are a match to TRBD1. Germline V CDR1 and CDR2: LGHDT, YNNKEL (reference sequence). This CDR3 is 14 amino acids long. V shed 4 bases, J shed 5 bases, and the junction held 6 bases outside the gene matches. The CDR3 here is CASSPTGGGTEAFF. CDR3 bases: TGTGCCAGCAGCCCAACAGGGGGTGGGACTGAAGCTTTCTTT.

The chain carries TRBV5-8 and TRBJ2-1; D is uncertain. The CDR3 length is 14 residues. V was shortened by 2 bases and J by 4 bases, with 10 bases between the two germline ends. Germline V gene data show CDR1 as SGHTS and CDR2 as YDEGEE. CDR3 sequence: CASSFFSSYNEQFF. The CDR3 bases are TGTGCCAGCAGCTTTTTTAGTTCATACAATGAGCAGTTCTTC.

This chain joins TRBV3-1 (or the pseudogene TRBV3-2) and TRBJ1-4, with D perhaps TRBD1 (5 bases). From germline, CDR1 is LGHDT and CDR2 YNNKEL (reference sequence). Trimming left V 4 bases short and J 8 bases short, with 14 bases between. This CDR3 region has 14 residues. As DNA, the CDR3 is TGTGCCAGCAGCCCGAGGACCAGGGCAGAAAAACTGTTTTTT. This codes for CASSPRTRAEKLFF.

The CDR3 loop reads CASSLALSAGGNEQFF. The DNA of the CDR3 is TGCGCCAGCAGCTTGGCCCTTAGCGCCGGGGGCAATGAGCAGTTCTTC. The chain couples TRBV5-1 to TRBJ2-1, with a possible D match to TRBD2 (6 bases). This CDR3 comprises 16 residues. Trimming pared 0 bases from V and 6 bases from J, leaving 16 bases between. Germline V gene sequence: CDR1 SGHRS, CDR2 YFSETQ.

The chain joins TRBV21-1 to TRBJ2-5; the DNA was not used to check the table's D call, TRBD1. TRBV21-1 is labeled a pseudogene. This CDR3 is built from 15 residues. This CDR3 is CASSKGFSNKETQYF. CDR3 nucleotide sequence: TGTGCCAGCAGCAAAGGTTTCAGTAACAAAGAGACCCAGTACTTC.

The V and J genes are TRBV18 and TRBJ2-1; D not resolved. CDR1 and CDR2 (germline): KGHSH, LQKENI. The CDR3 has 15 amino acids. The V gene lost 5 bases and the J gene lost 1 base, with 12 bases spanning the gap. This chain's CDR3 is CASSSRSTSYNEQFF. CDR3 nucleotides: TGTGCCAGCTCATCCCGTTCCACATCCTACAATGAGCAGTTCTTC. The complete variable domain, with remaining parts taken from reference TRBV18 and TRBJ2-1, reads NAGVMQNPRHLVRRRGQEARLRCSPMKGHSHVYWYRQLPEEGLKFMVYLQKENIIDESGMPKERFSAEFPKEGPSILRIQQVVRGDSAAYFCASSSRSTSYNEQFFGPGTRLTVL.

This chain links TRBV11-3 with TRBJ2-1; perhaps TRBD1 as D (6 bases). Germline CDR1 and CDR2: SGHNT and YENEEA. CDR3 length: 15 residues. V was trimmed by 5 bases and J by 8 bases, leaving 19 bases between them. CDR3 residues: CASSLSFTGKYEQFF. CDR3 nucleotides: TGTGCCAGCAGCCTGTCCTTCACAGGGAAGTATGAGCAGTTCTTC.

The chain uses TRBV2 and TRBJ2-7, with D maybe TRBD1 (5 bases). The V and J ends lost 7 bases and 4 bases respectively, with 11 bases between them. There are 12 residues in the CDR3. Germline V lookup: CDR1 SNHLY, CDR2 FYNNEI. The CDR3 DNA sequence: TGTGCCAGCATGGATGACAGTTACGAGCAGTACTTC. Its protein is CASMDDSYEQYF.

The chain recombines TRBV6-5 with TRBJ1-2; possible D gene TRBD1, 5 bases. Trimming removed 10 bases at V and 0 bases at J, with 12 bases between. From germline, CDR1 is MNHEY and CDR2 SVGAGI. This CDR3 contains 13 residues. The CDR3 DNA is TGTGCCATCTCGACAGAGGCTAACTATGGCTACACCTTC. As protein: CAISTEANYGYTF.

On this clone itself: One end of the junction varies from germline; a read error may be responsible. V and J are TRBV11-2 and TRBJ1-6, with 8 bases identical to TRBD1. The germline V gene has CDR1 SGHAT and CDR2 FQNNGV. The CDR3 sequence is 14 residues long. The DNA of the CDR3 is TGTGCCAGCAGTTTAGGACAGGGAACCTCACCCCTCCACTTT. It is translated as CASSLGQGTSPLHF.

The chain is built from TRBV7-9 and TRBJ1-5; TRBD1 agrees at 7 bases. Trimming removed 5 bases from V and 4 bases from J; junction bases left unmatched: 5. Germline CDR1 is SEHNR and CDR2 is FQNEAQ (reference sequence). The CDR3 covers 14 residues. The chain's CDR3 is CASSGNRGNQPQHF. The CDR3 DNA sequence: TGTGCCAGCAGCGGCAACAGGGGTAATCAGCCCCAGCATTTT.

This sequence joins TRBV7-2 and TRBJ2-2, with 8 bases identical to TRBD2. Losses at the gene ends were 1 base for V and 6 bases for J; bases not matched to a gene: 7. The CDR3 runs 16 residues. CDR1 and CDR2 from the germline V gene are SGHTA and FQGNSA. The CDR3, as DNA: TGTGCCAGCAGCTTAGTTGGTAGCGGGGCCGCCGGGGAGCTGTTTTTT. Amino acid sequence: CASSLVGSGAAGELFF.

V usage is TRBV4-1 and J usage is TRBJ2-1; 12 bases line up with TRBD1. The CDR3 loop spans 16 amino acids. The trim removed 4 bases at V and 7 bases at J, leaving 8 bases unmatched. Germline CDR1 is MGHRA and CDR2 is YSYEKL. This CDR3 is CASSRSGTGGMNEQFF. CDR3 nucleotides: TGCGCCAGCAGCCGATCCGGGACAGGGGGCATGAATGAGCAGTTCTTC.

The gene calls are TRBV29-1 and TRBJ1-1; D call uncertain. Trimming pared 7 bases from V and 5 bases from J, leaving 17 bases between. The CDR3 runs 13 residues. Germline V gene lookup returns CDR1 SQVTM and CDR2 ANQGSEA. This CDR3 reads CSAANRAGTEAFF. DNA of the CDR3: TGCAGCGCCGCAAATCGCGCGGGGACTGAAGCTTTCTTT. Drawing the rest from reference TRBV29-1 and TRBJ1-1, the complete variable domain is SAVISQKPSRDICQRGTSLTIQCQVDSQVTMMFWYRQQPGQSLTLIATANQGSEATYESGFVIDKFPISRPNLTFSTLTVSNMSPEDSSIYLCSAANRAGTEAFFGQGTRLTVV.

The CDR3 reads CASSTGPGYTF. CDR3 nucleotides: TGTGCCAGCAGTACCGGTCCGGGCTACACCTTC. This chain uses TRBV6-5 with TRBJ1-2; D is undetermined. The CDR3 is 11 amino acids. Between the trimmed V and J ends, which lost 5 bases and 8 bases, there was a span of 9 bases. Germline loops: CDR1 MNHEY, CDR2 SVGAGI.